The T cell receptor (beta chain) under discussion was sequenced for a study of blood T cell repertoires in COVID-19. The authors' processing: Counts of nucleated cells, estimated from reference gene primer amplification, were obtained. Some clones are missing from TCRdb's copy, which holds only in-frame ones; the method was immunoSEQ multiplex PCR. Clonal size and the V and J genes are those of that table, whereas D and trimming came from the DNA. The sample has 210,000 or so clones; approximately 80% are singletons. The clonotype comes from a woman aged 40-49 years with acute COVID-19. The sample was PBMCs or T cells enriched from blood (not recorded which).

CDR3 DNA sequence: TGTGCCAGCAGCTATACGCGAGGGATGGGTCACCAAGAGACCCAGTACTTC. It is translated as CASSYTRGMGHQETQYF. The J gene is TRBJ2-5, the V gene TRBV11-2, with D perhaps matching TRBD2 (5 bases). From germline, CDR1 is SGHAT and CDR2 FQNNGV. The CDR3 is made up of 17 amino acids. Trimming left V 4 bases short and J 0 bases short, with 18 bases between.